These 29 T cell receptor beta chains were sequenced from one sample in a study of vaccination and CD4 T cells after COVID-19. An Oncomine TCR Beta short-read assay was used to sequence the DNA from cultured CD4+ T cells. MiXCR, applied by TCRdb to the PCR reads, yields one record per CDR3 protein. The sample consists of just over 20,000 distinct CDR3 sequences, 70% of them appearing once. No antigens are known for them. Treatment denoted: roughly 10-day PBMC culture with coronavirus spike peptide pools or control peptides (ViraFEST assay). Sequenced: CD4+ T cells from blood, cultured in vitro. Source of these receptors: a human donor who had recovered from COVID-19.

This sequence joins TRBV20-1 and TRBJ2-2; no firm D call. V dropped 5 bases and J dropped 5 bases, with 21 bases sitting between them. The CDR3 has 16 amino acids. Germline-derived CDR1 and CDR2 are DFQATT and SNEGSKA (reference sequence). The CDR3 nucleotides are TGCAGTGCTCCTCGGCCGGGCTTCGCTGTGACCGGGGAGCTGTTTTTT. Protein product: CSAPRPGFAVTGELFF.

J is TRBJ2-2 and V is TRBV10-1; 14 bases are a match to TRBD2. Germline lookup yields CDR1 WNHNN and CDR2 SYGVQD (reference sequence). The CDR3 sequence is 17 residues long. V dropped 10 bases and J dropped 3; count of bases not matched to a gene: 10. CDR3 sequence (DNA): TGCGCCAACCCTGGGACTAGCGGGAGAGGACACACCGGGGAGCTGTTTTTT. It encodes CANPGTSGRGHTGELFF.

This chain links TRBV11-2 with TRBJ2-5; the D gene is possibly TRBD2 (5 bases). Trimming stripped 4 bases from V and 5 bases from J, with 11 bases between. Germline values: CDR1 SGHAT, CDR2 FQNNGV. The CDR3 has 13 amino acids. CDR3: CASSSARGETQYF. Here the CDR3 DNA reads TGTGCCAGCAGCTCGGCCCGAGGGGAGACCCAGTACTTC.

The V and J genes are TRBV7-3 and TRBJ1-1; tentative D call: TRBD1 (6 bases). Germline V lookup: CDR1 SGHTA, CDR2 FQGTGA. The V and J ends lost 3 bases and 2 bases respectively, with 10 bases between them. This CDR3 spans 14 amino acids. This chain's CDR3 is CASSLGGFNTEAFF. In nucleotides, the CDR3 is TGTGCCAGCAGCTTGGGGGGCTTTAACACTGAAGCTTTCTTT.

V and J are TRBV19 and TRBJ2-1; D gene unclear. This CDR3 is 13 amino acids long. Germline lookup yields CDR1 LNHDA and CDR2 SQIVND (reference sequence). Trimming shortened V by 7 bases and J by 8 bases, and 15 bases separated the two germline ends. CDR3 in DNA: TGTGCCAGTACTGGTGTCCGGGCGGATGAGCAGTTCTTC. Translation: CASTGVRADEQFF. Full variable domain (rest looked up from reference TRBV19 and TRBJ2-1): DGGITQSPKYLFRKEGQNVTLSCEQNLNHDAMYWYRQDPGQGLRLIYYSQIVNDFQKGDIAEGYSVSREKKESFPLTVTSAQKNPTAFYLCASTGVRADEQFFGPGTRLTVL.

The rearrangement joins TRBV5-1 to TRBJ1-2; D not resolved. The CDR3 length is 13 residues. Looked up from germline, CDR1 is SGHRS and CDR2 is YFSETQ. V was trimmed by 1 base and J by 3 bases, leaving 7 bases between them. CDR3 loop: CASSLTLDYGYTF. The CDR3 DNA is TGCGCCAGCAGCTTGACCCTGGACTATGGCTACACCTTC.

This clonotype was recorded only once. The CDR3 reads CASSFATGQYTDTQYF. The CDR3 DNA sequence: TGTGCCAGCAGCTTCGCGACAGGCCAGTACACAGATACGCAGTATTTT. The chain couples TRBV7-2 to TRBJ2-3; D might be TRBD1 (6 bases). Trimming shortened V by 3 bases and J by 2 bases, and 15 bases separated the two germline ends. The CDR3 has 16 amino acids. Germline-derived CDR1 and CDR2 are SGHTA and FQGNSA.

The chain uses TRBV18 and TRBJ1-2; D not certain. This CDR3 has 14 residues. Germline CDR1 reads KGHSH; CDR2 reads LQKENI. The ends were cut back, 3 bases at V and 1 base at J, with 9 bases in the middle. The CDR3 sequence: CASSPVRGNYGYTF. In DNA form, the CDR3 reads TGTGCCAGCTCACCTGTGCGGGGTAACTATGGCTACACCTTC.

This clonotype was recorded a few times. The chain links TRBV6-4 to TRBJ2-4; 13 bases match TRBD2. The germline CDR1 and CDR2 sequences are MRHNA and SNTAGT. The CDR3 consists of 15 residues. The V and J ends lost 6 bases and 4 bases, in that order; junction bases with no gene match: 3. CDR3 loop: CASSPLAGGKNIQYF. Written as DNA, the CDR3 is TGTGCCAGCAGCCCACTAGCGGGAGGGAAAAACATTCAGTACTTC.

This clonotype has a handful of counts. J is TRBJ2-5 and V is TRBV15; 10 positions agree with TRBD1. Germline trimming cut 4 bases from V and 4 bases from J; bases unmatched to any gene: 15. Germline V CDR1 and CDR2: LNHNV, YYDKDF (reference sequence). The CDR3 length is 18 residues. The CDR3: CATSTAPPGQGRGETQYF. In DNA form, the CDR3 reads TGTGCCACCAGCACTGCACCCCCGGGACAGGGGCGGGGAGAGACCCAGTACTTC. Full variable domain (rest looked up from reference TRBV15 and TRBJ2-5): DAMVIQNPRYQVTQFGKPVTLSCSQTLNHNVMYWYQQKSSQAPKLLFHYYDKDFNNEADTPDNFQSRRPNTSFCFLDIRSPGLGDTAMYLCATSTAPPGQGRGETQYFGPGTRLLVL.

This clonotype came up once. The CDR3 DNA is TGTGCCAGCAGCCGATCCGGGACTTCGGAGACCCAGTACTTC. As protein: CASSRSGTSETQYF. This chain links TRBV27 with TRBJ2-5; weak D call: TRBD2 (6 bases). Trimming stripped 6 bases from V and 5 bases from J, with 16 bases between. This CDR3 has 14 residues. CDR1 and CDR2 (germline): MNHEY, SMNVEV (reference sequence).

In this sample, this clonotype turned up once. The chain has TRBV6-2 or TRBV6-3 and TRBJ1-6; D uncertain. The CDR3 is made up of 16 amino acids. Trimming stripped 7 bases from V and 6 bases from J, with 19 bases between. Germline loops: CDR1 MNHEY, CDR2 SVGEGT. CDR3 region: CASMKSGFGVNSPLHF. The CDR3 DNA follows: TGTGCCAGCATGAAGTCGGGTTTCGGGGTTAATTCACCCCTCCACTTT.

Comment on this clonotype: Mismatch with germline at one junction end may stem from a read error. The chain combines TRBV27 with TRBJ1-6; no definite D call. The CDR3 is made up of 19 amino acids. The V gene's germline CDR1 is MNHEY and CDR2 SMNVEV (reference sequence). The CDR3 reads CASSRTGGSSKSYNSPLHF. CDR3 nucleotides: TGTGCCAGCAGTCGAACCGGTGGGTCTTCCAAATCCTATAATTCGCCCCTCCACTTT.

This clonotype was recorded a few times. The chain carries TRBV25-1 and TRBJ1-2; TRBD1 aligns across 7 bases. CDR3 length: 15 residues. The V and J ends lost 2 bases and 4 bases, in that order; junction bases with no gene match: 7. Germline V gene data show CDR1 as MGHDK and CDR2 as SYGVNS. CDR3 residues: CASSEAMTGSYGYTF. The DNA of the CDR3 is TGTGCCAGCAGTGAAGCGATGACAGGGAGCTATGGCTACACCTTC.

The CDR3 DNA reads as TGCAGTGCTAGAGATCCCCGAGGCCTTGAAGCTTTCTTT. It encodes CSARDPRGLEAFF. The genes are TRBV20-1 and TRBJ1-1; D is unclear. Germline lookup yields CDR1 DFQATT and CDR2 SNEGSKA (reference sequence). The CDR3 totals 13 residues. V gave up 0 bases and J gave up 7 bases, with 12 bases separating them.

The chain is built from TRBV5-1 and TRBJ1-6; a possible D gene is TRBD1 (5 bases). Germline CDR1 SGHRS, CDR2 YFSETQ. The CDR3 is 13 amino acids. V was trimmed by 0 bases and J by 7 bases, leaving 5 bases between them. CDR3 region: CASSLGGNSPLHF. CDR3 coding DNA: TGCGCCAGCAGCTTGGGGGGGAATTCACCCCTCCACTTT.

The V call is TRBV12-3 or TRBV12-4, the J call TRBJ2-7; perhaps TRBD2 as D (6 bases). CDR3 size: 13 residues. Deletions cut 5 bases from V and 1 base from J, with 9 bases between. CDR3 nucleotide sequence: TGTGCCAGCAGTAGACGGGGGTCCTACGAGCAGTACTTC. Its protein is CASSRRGSYEQYF.

The chain uses TRBV7-2 and TRBJ2-7; 8 bases are shared with TRBD1. Germline V gene sequence: CDR1 SGHTA, CDR2 FQGNSA. V was clipped by 5 bases and J by 3 bases; unmatched bases: 21. This CDR3 is 19 amino acids long. The CDR3 region has the DNA TGTGCCAGCAGCCGAATCCAAATTCGGACAGGGACACACGGCTACGAGCAGTACTTC. Translating gives CASSRIQIRTGTHGYEQYF.

The genes are TRBV12-3 or TRBV12-4 and TRBJ1-2; TRBD1 agrees at 8 bases. Trimming removed 3 bases from V and 8 bases from J; junction bases left unmatched: 17. The CDR3 extends over 17 amino acids. CDR3 sequence: CASSLRSGQGFPRGYTF. In DNA, the CDR3 is TGTGCCAGCAGTTTGCGTAGTGGACAGGGATTCCCCCGGGGCTACACCTTC.

The chain has TRBV11-2 and TRBJ1-6, with D possibly TRBD1 on 5 matching bases. Trimming shortened V by 0 bases and J by 10 bases, and 16 bases separated the two germline ends. Germline CDR1 reads SGHAT; CDR2 reads FQNNGV. This CDR3 contains 16 residues. This CDR3 is CASSLDRSQGLSPLHF. CDR3 DNA sequence: TGTGCCAGCAGCTTAGATAGGTCCCAGGGTTTGTCACCCCTCCACTTT.

The rearrangement links TRBV11-2 to TRBJ1-6; 7 bases line up with TRBD1. The CDR3 loop spans 17 amino acids. Germline loops: CDR1 SGHAT, CDR2 FQNNGV. The J segment lost 0 bases and the V segment lost 6 bases, leaving 8 bases of the junction unmatched. CDR3 residues: CASRPRQGSSYNSPLHF. The CDR3 nucleotides are TGTGCCAGCAGACCCAGACAGGGTAGCTCCTATAATTCACCCCTCCACTTT.

The V call is TRBV7-9, the J call TRBJ1-5; TRBD1 agrees at 7 bases. Trimming removed 2 bases from V and 3 bases from J; junction bases left unmatched: 4. The CDR3 totals 15 residues. CDR1 is SEHNR and CDR2 is FQNEAQ in the germline V gene (reference sequence). The CDR3 reads CASSLWTGNNQPQHF. The DNA of the CDR3 is TGTGCCAGCAGCTTATGGACAGGAAACAATCAGCCCCAGCATTTT.

The CDR3 loop is CASSLKVLGTGNYEQYF. The CDR3 DNA reads TGTGCCAGCAGTTTAAAAGTGCTGGGGACAGGGAACTACGAGCAGTACTTC. The rearrangement joins TRBV12-3 or TRBV12-4 to TRBJ2-7; 9 bases line up with TRBD1. The V segment lost 2 bases and the J segment 3 bases; nucleotides outside the gene matches: 11. This CDR3 has 17 residues.

The chain employs TRBV7-2 and TRBJ2-3, with 7 bases identical to TRBD2. The length of the CDR3 is 11 residues. Germline CDR1 SGHTA, CDR2 FQGNSA. Trimming took 7 bases from V and 14 from J; bases not matched to a gene: 9. The CDR3, as DNA: TGTGCCAGCAATGGGGGGGGTAGGCCGTATTTT. It encodes CASNGGGRPYF. Variable domain in full (rest from reference TRBV7-2 and TRBJ2-3): GAGVSQSPSNKVTEKGKDVELRCDPISGHTALYWYRQSLGQGLEFLIYFQGNSAPDKSGLPSDRFSAERTGGSVSTLTIQRTQQEDSAVYLCASNGGGRPYFGPGTRLTVL.

As regards this clonotype: At one end the junction does not follow the germline gene, possibly because of a read error. The chain uses TRBV7-7 and TRBJ1-2; 7 nucleotides match TRBD1. The CDR3 has 15 residues. Germline CDR1 and CDR2: SSHAT and FNYEAQ (reference sequence). The CDR3 is CASIQTGDERYGYTF. The CDR3 coding sequence is TGTGCTAGCATACAAACAGGGGACGAACGCTATGGCTACACCTTC.

The rearrangement uses TRBV20-1 and TRBJ1-1, with D tentatively TRBD1 (6 bases). The germline V and J ends were trimmed by 6 bases and 0 bases, with 11 bases remaining between them. The CDR3 sequence is 13 residues long. Germline CDR1 reads DFQATT; CDR2 reads SNEGSKA (reference sequence). The CDR3 spells CSARGDLNTEAFF. The CDR3 DNA follows: TGCAGTGCCAGGGGAGACTTGAACACTGAAGCTTTCTTT.

This clonotype appeared a few times. The chain combines TRBV27 with TRBJ1-5; D is uncertain. CDR3 length: 14 amino acids. The V and J ends lost 1 base and 1 base respectively, with 5 bases between them. Germline loops: CDR1 MNHEY, CDR2 SMNVEV (reference sequence). CDR3 residues: CASSLWPSNQPQHF. CDR3 sequence (DNA): TGTGCCAGCAGTTTATGGCCAAGCAATCAGCCCCAGCATTTT.

The gene calls are TRBV6-1 and TRBJ2-1; 13 positions match TRBD2. After removal of 6 bases from V and 5 bases from J, the junction contained 13 bases not matched to a gene. CDR1 MNHNS and CDR2 SASEGT come from the germline V gene. CDR3 length: 18 amino acids. CDR3 sequence (DNA): TGTGCCAGCAGATTAATACCCAAACTAGCGGGAGGGGACAATGAGCAGTTCTTC. Its translation: CASRLIPKLAGGDNEQFF.

The chain recombines TRBV20-1 with TRBJ1-1; D not certain. The CDR3 contains 15 residues. V lost 0 bases and J lost 1, with 12 bases in between. CDR1 and CDR2 (germline): DFQATT, SNEGSKA (reference sequence). The CDR3 sequence is CSARDFGSGNTEAFF. The DNA of the CDR3 is TGCAGTGCTAGAGACTTTGGCAGCGGGAACACTGAAGCTTTCTTT.